A single sample gave rise to the 23 T cell receptor beta chains below, sequenced in a study of blood T cells in healthy people across ages. Using a J-beta primer mix together with a sample-barcoded 5' primer, a second PCR was run for roughly 6 to 12 cycles. TCRdb analysed the 5' RACE reads with MiXCR anew, one entry per CDR3 protein. The repertoire consists of about 670,000 distinct CDR3 sequences, with around 38% occurring once and the leading ten covering about 30%. Source material: blood. These receptors were collected from an elderly man in good health.

Only a few counts were recorded for this clonotype. The chain is built from TRBV11-1 and TRBJ2-1; D perhaps matches TRBD1 (6 bases). The V end was cut by 1 base, the J end by 1 base, with 14 bases between. The germline V gene encodes CDR1 SGHAT and CDR2 FQDESV (reference sequence). CDR3 length equals 17 residues. The CDR3: CASSLVGWGQSYNEQFF. CDR3 coding DNA: TGTGCCAGCAGCTTAGTAGGGTGGGGGCAATCCTACAATGAGCAGTTCTTC.

The chain uses TRBV9 and TRBJ2-7; possibly TRBD2 for D (5 bases). Near its end, the DNA agrees better with TRBJ2-5, so the J call may be wrong. CDR1 and CDR2 from the germline V gene are SGDLS and YYNGEE. CDR3 size: 13 residues. CDR3 loop: CASSVGLAETQYF. The CDR3 nucleotides read TGTGCCAGCAGCGTAGGCCTAGCAGAGACCCAGTACTTC.

This clonotype was counted once. CDR3: CSVVDGDNTGELFF. CDR3 in DNA: TGCAGCGTTGTAGACGGGGACAACACCGGGGAGCTGTTTTTT. The chain joins TRBV29-1 to TRBJ2-2; D tentatively reads TRBD1 or TRBD2 (5 bases each). The CDR3 has 14 amino acids. Looked up from germline, CDR1 is SQVTM and CDR2 is ANQGSEA. V lost 4 bases to trimming and J lost 2 bases, with 11 bases between them.

This clonotype appeared a few times. The chain recombines TRBV29-1 with TRBJ2-2; D is undetermined. This CDR3 region has 13 residues. V dropped 4 bases and J dropped 6 bases, with 12 bases sitting between them. Germline loops: CDR1 SQVTM, CDR2 ANQGSEA. This CDR3 reads CSVVGPFPGELFF. The CDR3 nucleotides are TGCAGCGTTGTCGGCCCCTTCCCCGGGGAGCTGTTTTTT.

The rearrangement uses TRBV4-1 and TRBJ2-7; D is ambiguous. V gave up 4 bases and J gave up 4 bases, with 14 bases separating them. Germline assignment: CDR1 MGHRA and CDR2 YSYEKL. The CDR3 is 14 residues long. The CDR3 DNA reads as TGCGCCAGCAGCCCCGGGTCTCAACATTACGAGCAGTACTTC. This sequence encodes CASSPGSQHYEQYF.

This clonotype appeared once. The gene calls are TRBV11-2 and TRBJ2-3; 8 positions agree with TRBD2. The J segment lost 6 bases and the V segment lost 1 base, leaving 6 bases of the junction unmatched. Per the germline V gene, CDR1 is SGHAT and CDR2 is FQNNGV. The CDR3 length is 15 residues. The CDR3 DNA follows: TGTGCCAGCAGCTTAGTACCGGGGGGGTCCGATACGCAGTATTTT. Its protein product is CASSLVPGGSDTQYF.

The genes are TRBV7-9 and TRBJ2-7; 11 nucleotides line up with TRBD2. Germline V CDR1 and CDR2: SEHNR, FQNEAQ (reference sequence). The V gene end was trimmed by 6 bases and the J gene end by 7 bases; junction bases not matched to a gene: 5. The CDR3 covers 13 residues. The DNA for the CDR3 is TGTGCCAGCAGACTAGCGGGAGCAGAAGAGCAGTACTTC. Its translation: CASRLAGAEEQYF.

The table lists this clonotype with a few counts. The chain couples TRBV15 to TRBJ2-7, with D possibly being TRBD1 or TRBD2 (5 bases each). Trimming took 0 bases from V and 6 from J, leaving 21 bases between them. CDR1 is LNHNV and CDR2 is YYDKDF in the germline V gene (reference sequence). The CDR3 runs to 17 residues. CDR3 amino acids: CATSRDPSGTRWSEQYF. The CDR3 DNA follows: TGTGCCACCAGCAGAGATCCCTCCGGGACGAGATGGAGCGAGCAGTACTTC.

This clonotype was detected ten times or more. The J gene is TRBJ1-6, the V gene TRBV3-1; no clear D gene. This CDR3 region has 15 residues. Germline lookup yields CDR1 LGHDT and CDR2 YNNKEL (reference sequence). V lost 3 bases and J lost 7, with 13 bases in between. CDR3 in amino acids: CASSQRVQTNSPLHF. The DNA of the CDR3 is TGTGCCAGCAGCCAGAGGGTGCAGACAAATTCACCCCTCCACTTT.

This clonotype occurred once. This could be a read error, since a much larger clone is one nucleotide away. The chain has TRBV4-3 and TRBJ2-5; D might be TRBD1 or TRBD2, each matching 5 bases. The CDR3 has 15 residues. The V end was cut by 0 bases, the J end by 4 bases, with 12 bases between. CDR1 and CDR2 (germline): LGHNA, YSLEER. The CDR3, as DNA: TGCGCCAGCAGCCAAGATGCCTCAGGGAGAGAGACCCAGTACTTC. It yields the protein CASSQDASGRETQYF.

In its sample, this clonotype was seen many times. The rearrangement joins TRBV6-2 or TRBV6-3 to TRBJ2-7; D uncertain. The CDR3 consists of 13 residues. Germline V gives CDR1 MNHEY, CDR2 SVGEGT. Trimming left V 6 bases short and J 4 bases short, with 13 bases between. The CDR3 region is CASSLTSLYEQYF. DNA for the CDR3: TGTGCCAGCAGCCTTACTTCATTATACGAGCAGTACTTC.

As DNA, the CDR3 is TGTGCCAGCAGCTCTAATACCGGGAGCAGTGAGCAGTACTTC. It specifies CASSSNTGSSEQYF. V and J are TRBV7-2 and TRBJ2-4; D possibly corresponds to TRBD2 (6 bases). V dropped 4 bases and J dropped 13 bases, with 20 bases sitting between them. CDR1 SGHTA and CDR2 FQGNSA come from the germline V gene. The CDR3 length is 14 residues.

J is TRBJ1-1 and V is TRBV5-5; D remains unclear. Germline V CDR1 and CDR2: SGHKS, YYEKEE (reference sequence). V lost 5 bases, J lost 7 bases, and 15 bases lay in between. The CDR3 has 13 amino acids. CDR3 DNA sequence: TGTGCCAGCAGTCCTATTACCGGTGGTGAAGCTTTCTTT. It yields the protein CASSPITGGEAFF.

The J gene is TRBJ2-7, the V gene TRBV11-2; D is perhaps TRBD2 (5 bases). This CDR3 has 15 residues. Trimming stripped 5 bases from V and 4 bases from J, with 18 bases between. Per germline, CDR1 SGHAT and CDR2 FQNNGV. CDR3 coding DNA: TGTGCCAGCAGCGGACGGGGAAGTCTGTGGTACGAGCAGTACTTC. This gives the protein CASSGRGSLWYEQYF.

The chain is built from TRBV5-1 and TRBJ2-7, with D uncertain. The germline gives CDR1 SGHRS, CDR2 YFSETQ. The CDR3 is made up of 14 amino acids. V shed 5 bases and J shed 2 bases, with 14 bases lying between them. As DNA, the CDR3 is TGCGCCAGCAGGGAGAACAGAGGACCCTACGAGCAGTACTTC. Residues: CASRENRGPYEQYF.

The V call is TRBV7-9, the J call TRBJ2-5; 8 bases are a match to TRBD2. Unmatched junction bases numbered 28, after V lost 5 bases and J lost 11 bases. This CDR3 is built from 19 residues. Germline V gives CDR1 SEHNR, CDR2 FQNEAQ (reference sequence). CDR3 loop: CASSTTVLSSGGGYNEQYF. Here the CDR3 DNA reads TGTGCCAGCAGCACGACCGTGCTGAGCAGCGGGGGTGGGTACAATGAGCAGTACTTC.

The J gene is TRBJ2-3, the V gene TRBV7-9, with TRBD2 identical over 9 bases. The CDR3 spans 17 residues. Trimming took 1 base from V and 4 from J; bases not matched to a gene: 9. The germline V gene encodes CDR1 SEHNR and CDR2 FQNEAQ (reference sequence). The CDR3 here is CASSLGVAGAGADTQYF. DNA of the CDR3: TGTGCCAGCAGCTTAGGCGTAGCGGGAGCAGGGGCAGATACGCAGTATTTT.

The gene calls are TRBV2 and TRBJ2-4; maybe TRBD1 (6 bases). The CDR3 runs to 15 residues. Trimming removed 4 bases at V and 0 bases at J, with 10 bases between. Germline V gene sequence: CDR1 SNHLY, CDR2 FYNNEI. CDR3 nucleotides: TGTGCCAGCAGTGGGACAGTACTAGCCAAAAACATTCAGTACTTC. Its protein is CASSGTVLAKNIQYF.

This chain connects TRBV12-3 or TRBV12-4 to TRBJ1-4, with D possibly matching TRBD1 (5 bases). The V gene lost 7 bases and the J gene lost 6 bases, with 15 bases spanning the gap. The CDR3 runs to 14 residues. The CDR3 region is CASNNWGGDEKLFF. CDR3 sequence (DNA): TGTGCCAGCAACAACTGGGGCGGGGATGAAAAACTGTTTTTT.

In nucleotides, the CDR3 is TGCGCCAGCACCGGACAGGACATTCAAGAGACCCAGTACTTC. Translating gives CASTGQDIQETQYF. This chain links TRBV4-1 with TRBJ2-5; 7 nucleotides align to TRBD1. The ends lost 7 bases at V and 2 bases at J; junction bases unmatched: 7. The length of the CDR3 is 14 residues. Germline assignment: CDR1 MGHRA and CDR2 YSYEKL.

The rearrangement uses TRBV2 and TRBJ2-7; 8 nucleotides align to TRBD1. V dropped 4 bases and J dropped 6; count of bases not matched to a gene: 11. Germline CDR1 reads SNHLY; CDR2 reads FYNNEI. The length of the CDR3 is 15 residues. CDR3 bases: TGTGCCAGCAGTGGAGTTTGGGCAGGGGGCGGCGAGCAGTACTTC. It specifies CASSGVWAGGGEQYF. The variable domain in full, with the rest retrieved from reference TRBV2 and TRBJ2-7, is EPEVTQTPSHQVTQMGQEVILRCVPISNHLYFYWYRQILGQKVEFLVSFYNNEISEKSEIFDDQFSVERPDGSNFTLKIRSTKLEDSAMYFCASSGVWAGGGEQYFGPGTRLTVT.

This chain connects TRBV30 to TRBJ1-2; no reliable D call. Trimming took off 2 bases at V and 7 bases at J, with 11 bases between the two ends. Germline CDR1 reads GTSNPN; CDR2 reads SVGIG (reference sequence). The CDR3 covers 12 residues. In nucleotides, the CDR3 is TGTGCCTGGAGTAAAGGTGTGGGTGGCTACACCTTC. Encoded protein: CAWSKGVGGYTF.

This clonotype was seen ten or more times. The genes are TRBV7-9 and TRBJ2-1; 10 nucleotides match TRBD2. The CDR3 runs to 16 residues. Germline values: CDR1 SEHNR, CDR2 FQNEAQ (reference sequence). With V trimmed by 1 base and J by 5 bases, 5 bases remained unmatched. CDR3 DNA sequence: TGTGCCAGCAGCTTAGATTTACTAGCGGGAAACAATGAGCAGTTCTTC. Translation: CASSLDLLAGNNEQFF.